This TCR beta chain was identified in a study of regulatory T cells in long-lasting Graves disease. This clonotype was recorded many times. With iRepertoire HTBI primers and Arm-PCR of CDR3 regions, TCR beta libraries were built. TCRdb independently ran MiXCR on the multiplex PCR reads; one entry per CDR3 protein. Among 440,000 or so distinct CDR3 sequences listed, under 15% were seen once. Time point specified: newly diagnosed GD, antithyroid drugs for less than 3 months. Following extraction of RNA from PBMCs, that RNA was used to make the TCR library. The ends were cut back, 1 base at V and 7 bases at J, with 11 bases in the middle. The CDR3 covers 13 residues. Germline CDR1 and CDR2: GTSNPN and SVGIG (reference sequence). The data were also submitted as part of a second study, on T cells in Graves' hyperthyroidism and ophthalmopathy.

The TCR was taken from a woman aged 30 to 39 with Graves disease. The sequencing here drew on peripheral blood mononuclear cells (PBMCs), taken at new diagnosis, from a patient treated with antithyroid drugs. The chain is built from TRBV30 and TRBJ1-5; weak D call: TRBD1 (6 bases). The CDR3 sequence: CAWSGGAVQPQHF. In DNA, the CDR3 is TGTGCCTGGAGTGGGGGGGCTGTGCAGCCCCAGCATTTT. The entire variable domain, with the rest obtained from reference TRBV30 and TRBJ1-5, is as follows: SQTIHQWPATLVQPVGSPLSLECTVEGTSNPNLYWYRQAAGRGLQLLFYSVGIGQISSEVPQNLSASRPQDRQFILSSKKLLLSDSGFYLCAWSGGAVQPQHFGDGTRLSIL.